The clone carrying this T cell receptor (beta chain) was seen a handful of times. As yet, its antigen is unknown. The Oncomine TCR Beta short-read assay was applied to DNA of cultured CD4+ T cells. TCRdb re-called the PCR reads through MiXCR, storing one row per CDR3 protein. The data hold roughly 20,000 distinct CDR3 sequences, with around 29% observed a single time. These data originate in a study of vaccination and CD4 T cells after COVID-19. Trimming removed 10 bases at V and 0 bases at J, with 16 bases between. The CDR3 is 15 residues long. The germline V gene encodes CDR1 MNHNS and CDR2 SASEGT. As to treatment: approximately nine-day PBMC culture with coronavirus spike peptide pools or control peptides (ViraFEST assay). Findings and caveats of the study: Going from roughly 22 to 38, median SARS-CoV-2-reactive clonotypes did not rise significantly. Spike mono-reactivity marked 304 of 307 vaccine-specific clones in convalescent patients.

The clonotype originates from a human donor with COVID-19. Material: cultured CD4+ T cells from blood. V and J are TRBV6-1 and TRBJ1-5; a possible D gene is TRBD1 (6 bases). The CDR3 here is CATWTGQYSNQPQHF. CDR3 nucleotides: TGTGCCACCTGGACGGGACAATATAGCAATCAGCCCCAGCATTTT.